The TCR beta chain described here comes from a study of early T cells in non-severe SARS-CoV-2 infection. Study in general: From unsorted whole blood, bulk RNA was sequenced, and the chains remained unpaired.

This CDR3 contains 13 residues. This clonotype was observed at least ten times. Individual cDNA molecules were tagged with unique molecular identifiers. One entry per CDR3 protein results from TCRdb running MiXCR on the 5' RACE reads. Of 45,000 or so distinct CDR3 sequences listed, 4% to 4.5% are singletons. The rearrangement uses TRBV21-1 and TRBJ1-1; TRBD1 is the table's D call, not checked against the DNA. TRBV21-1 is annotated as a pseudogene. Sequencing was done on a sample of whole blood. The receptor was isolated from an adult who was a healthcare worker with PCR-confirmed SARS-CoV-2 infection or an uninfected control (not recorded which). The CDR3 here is CASSKRRAAEAFF. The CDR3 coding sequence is TGTGCCAGCAGCAAGAGACGGGCGGCGGAAGCTTTCTTT.